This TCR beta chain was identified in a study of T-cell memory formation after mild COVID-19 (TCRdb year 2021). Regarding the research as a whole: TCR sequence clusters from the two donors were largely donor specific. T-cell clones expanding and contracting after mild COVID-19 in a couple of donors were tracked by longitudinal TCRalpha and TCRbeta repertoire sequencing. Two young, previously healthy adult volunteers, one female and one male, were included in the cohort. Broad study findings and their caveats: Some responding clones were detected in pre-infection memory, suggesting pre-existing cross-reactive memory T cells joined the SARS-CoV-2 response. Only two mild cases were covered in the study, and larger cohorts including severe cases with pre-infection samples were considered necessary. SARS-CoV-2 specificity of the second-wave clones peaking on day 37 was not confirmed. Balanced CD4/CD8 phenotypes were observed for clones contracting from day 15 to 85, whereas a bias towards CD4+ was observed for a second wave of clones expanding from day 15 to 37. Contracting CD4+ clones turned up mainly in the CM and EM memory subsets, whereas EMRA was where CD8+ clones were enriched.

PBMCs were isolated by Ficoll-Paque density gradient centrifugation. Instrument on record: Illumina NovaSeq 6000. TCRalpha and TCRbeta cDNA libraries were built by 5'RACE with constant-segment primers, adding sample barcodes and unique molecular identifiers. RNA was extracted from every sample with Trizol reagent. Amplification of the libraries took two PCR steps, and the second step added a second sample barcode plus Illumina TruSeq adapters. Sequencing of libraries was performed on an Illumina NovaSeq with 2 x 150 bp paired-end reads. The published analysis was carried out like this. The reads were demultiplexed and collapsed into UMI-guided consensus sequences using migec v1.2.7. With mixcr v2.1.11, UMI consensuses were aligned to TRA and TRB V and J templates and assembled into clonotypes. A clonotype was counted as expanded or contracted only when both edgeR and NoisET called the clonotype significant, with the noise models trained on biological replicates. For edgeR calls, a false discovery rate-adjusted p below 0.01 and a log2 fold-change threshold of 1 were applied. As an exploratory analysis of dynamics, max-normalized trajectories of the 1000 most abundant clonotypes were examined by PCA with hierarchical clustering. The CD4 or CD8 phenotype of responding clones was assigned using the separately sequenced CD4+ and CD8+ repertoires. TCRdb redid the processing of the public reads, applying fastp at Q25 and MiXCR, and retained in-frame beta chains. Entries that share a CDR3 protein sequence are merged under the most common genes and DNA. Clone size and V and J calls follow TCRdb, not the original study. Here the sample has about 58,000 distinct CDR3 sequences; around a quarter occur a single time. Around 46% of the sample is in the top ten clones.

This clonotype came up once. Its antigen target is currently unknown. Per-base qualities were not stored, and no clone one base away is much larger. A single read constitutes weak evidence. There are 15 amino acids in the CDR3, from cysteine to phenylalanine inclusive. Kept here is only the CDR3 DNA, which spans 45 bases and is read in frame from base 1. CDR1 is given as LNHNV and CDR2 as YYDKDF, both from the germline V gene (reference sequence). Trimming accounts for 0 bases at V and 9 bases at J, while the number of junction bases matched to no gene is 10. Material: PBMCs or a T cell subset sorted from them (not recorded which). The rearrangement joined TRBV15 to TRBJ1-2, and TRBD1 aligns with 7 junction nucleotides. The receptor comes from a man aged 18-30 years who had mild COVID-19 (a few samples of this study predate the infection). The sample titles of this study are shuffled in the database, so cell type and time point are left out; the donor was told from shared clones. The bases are TGTGCCACCAGCAGAGAAGACAGGGATCTTTCGAGCTACACCTTC. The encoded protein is CATSREDRDLSSYTF. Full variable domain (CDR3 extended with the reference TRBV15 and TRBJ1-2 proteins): DAMVIQNPRYQVTQFGKPVTLSCSQTLNHNVMYWYQQKSSQAPKLLFHYYDKDFNNEADTPDNFQSRRPNTSFCFLDIRSPGLGDTAMYLCATSREDRDLSSYTFGSGTRLTVV.